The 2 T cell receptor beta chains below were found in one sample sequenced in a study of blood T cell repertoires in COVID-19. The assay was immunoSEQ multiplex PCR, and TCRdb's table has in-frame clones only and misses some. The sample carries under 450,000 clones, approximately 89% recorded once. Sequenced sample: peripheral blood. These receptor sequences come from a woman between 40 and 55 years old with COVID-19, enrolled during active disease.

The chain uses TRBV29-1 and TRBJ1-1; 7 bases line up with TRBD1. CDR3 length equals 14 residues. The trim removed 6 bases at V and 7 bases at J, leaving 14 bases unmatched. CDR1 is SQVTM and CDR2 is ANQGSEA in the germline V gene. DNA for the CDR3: TGCAGCGTCGATTCGTTAAGGGGGCCGGGTGAAGCTTTCTTT. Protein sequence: CSVDSLRGPGEAFF.

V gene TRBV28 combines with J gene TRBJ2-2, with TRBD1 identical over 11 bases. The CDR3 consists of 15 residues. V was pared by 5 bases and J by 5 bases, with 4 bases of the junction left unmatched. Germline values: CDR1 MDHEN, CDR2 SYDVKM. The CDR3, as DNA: TGTGCCAGCAGTGAGGACAGGGGGCGAACCGGGGAGCTGTTTTTT. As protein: CASSEDRGRTGELFF.